The entry below gives a single T cell receptor (beta chain) sequence along with its context. Its specificity is not known. The sample originates from a study of shared clonotypes between healthy human individuals. Study-level results: Memory subsets had estimated richness that was generally smaller than that of naive subsets.

TCRdb's copy holds only in-frame clones and misses some; the assay was immunoSEQ multiplex PCR. The repertoire consists of about 2.3 million clones, with over 90% occurring once and the leading ten covering about 0.39%. Memory CD4+ cells were the fraction left after CD45RA+ naive selection. Germline V lookup: CDR1 MDHEN, CDR2 SYDVKM. J gave up 3 bases and V 3 bases, and 1 base lay outside the gene matches. This CDR3 has 14 residues. Input material: naive CD4+ T cells from PBMCs. Subset here: CD45RA+ positively selected. The clonotype comes from a young man in good health. Some clones in this sample may be carry-over from other donors' samples. The J gene is TRBJ1-2, the V gene TRBV28; 10 nucleotides align to TRBD1. CDR3 DNA sequence: TGTGCCAGCAGTTTTGGGACAGGGGACTATGGCTACACCTTC. Encoded protein: CASSFGTGDYGYTF.